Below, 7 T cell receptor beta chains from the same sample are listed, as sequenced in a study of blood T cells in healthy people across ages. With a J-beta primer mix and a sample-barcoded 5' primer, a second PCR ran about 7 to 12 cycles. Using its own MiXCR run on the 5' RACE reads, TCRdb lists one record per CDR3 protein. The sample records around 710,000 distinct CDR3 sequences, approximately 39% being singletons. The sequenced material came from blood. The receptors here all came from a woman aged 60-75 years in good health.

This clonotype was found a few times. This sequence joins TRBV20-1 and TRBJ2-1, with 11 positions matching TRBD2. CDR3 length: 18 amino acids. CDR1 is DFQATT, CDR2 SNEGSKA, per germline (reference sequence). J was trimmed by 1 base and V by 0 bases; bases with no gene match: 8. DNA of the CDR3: TGCAGTGCTAGAGATGCCGGTAGCGGGGGGGGGTCCTACAATGAGCAGTTCTTC. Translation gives CSARDAGSGGGSYNEQFF.

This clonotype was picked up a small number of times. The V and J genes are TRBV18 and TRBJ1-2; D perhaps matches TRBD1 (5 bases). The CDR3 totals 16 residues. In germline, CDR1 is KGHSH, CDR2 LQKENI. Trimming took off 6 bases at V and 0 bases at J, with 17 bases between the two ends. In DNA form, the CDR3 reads TGTGCCAGCTCGCCATCCGAGGCAGGGACTAACTATGGCTACACCTTC. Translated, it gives CASSPSEAGTNYGYTF.

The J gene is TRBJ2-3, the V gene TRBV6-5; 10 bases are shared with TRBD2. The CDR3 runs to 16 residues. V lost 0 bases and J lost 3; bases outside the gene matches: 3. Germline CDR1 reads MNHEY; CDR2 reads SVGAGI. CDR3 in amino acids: CASSYSGTSATDTQYF. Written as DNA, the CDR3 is TGTGCCAGCAGTTACTCCGGGACTAGCGCAACAGATACGCAGTATTTT.

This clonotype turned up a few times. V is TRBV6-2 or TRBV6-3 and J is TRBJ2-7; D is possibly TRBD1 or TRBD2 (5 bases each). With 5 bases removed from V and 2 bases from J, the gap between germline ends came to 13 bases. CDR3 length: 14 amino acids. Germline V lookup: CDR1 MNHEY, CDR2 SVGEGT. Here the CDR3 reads CASSPRGYTYEQYF. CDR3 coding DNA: TGTGCCAGCAGTCCCCGGGGCTATACCTACGAGCAGTACTTC.

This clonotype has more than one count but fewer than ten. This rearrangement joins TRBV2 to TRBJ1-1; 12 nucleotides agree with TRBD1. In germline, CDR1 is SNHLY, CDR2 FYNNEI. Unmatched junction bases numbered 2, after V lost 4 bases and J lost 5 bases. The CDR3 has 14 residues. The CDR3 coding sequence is TGTGCCAGCAGTGGGGACAGGGGGCGGACTGAAGCTTTCTTT. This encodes CASSGDRGRTEAFF.

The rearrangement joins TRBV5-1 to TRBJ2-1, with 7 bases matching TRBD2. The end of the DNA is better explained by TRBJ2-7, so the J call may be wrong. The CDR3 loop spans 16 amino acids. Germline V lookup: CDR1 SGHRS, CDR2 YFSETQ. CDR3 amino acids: CASSSGGAGSYNEQYF. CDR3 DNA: TGCGCCAGCAGCTCCGGGGGAGCGGGGTCCTACAATGAGCAGTACTTC.

In nucleotides, the CDR3 is TGTGCCAGCAGCTCGACTCCCGGGGTGGACATTCAGTACTTC. Translated, it gives CASSSTPGVDIQYF. The V and J genes are TRBV7-2 and TRBJ2-4, with D possibly matching TRBD2 (5 bases). The germline V gene has CDR1 SGHTA and CDR2 FQGNSA. This CDR3 is 14 amino acids long. The germline V and J ends were trimmed by 4 bases and 8 bases, with 15 bases remaining between them.